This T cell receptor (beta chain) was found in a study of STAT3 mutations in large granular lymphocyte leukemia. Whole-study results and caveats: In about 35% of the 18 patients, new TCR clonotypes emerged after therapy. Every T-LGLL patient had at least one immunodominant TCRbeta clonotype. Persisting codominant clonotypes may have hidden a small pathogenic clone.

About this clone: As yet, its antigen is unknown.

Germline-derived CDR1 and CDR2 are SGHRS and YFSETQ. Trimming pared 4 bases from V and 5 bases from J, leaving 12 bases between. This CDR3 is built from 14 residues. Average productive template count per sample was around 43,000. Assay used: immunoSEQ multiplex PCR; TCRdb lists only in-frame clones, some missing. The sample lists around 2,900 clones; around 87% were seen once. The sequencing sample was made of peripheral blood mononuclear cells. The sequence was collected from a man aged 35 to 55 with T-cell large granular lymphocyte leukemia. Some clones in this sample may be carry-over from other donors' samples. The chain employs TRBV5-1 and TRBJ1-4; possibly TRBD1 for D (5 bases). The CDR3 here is CASSPGRGNEKLFF. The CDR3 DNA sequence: TGCGCCAGCAGCCCCGGACGGGGCAATGAAAAACTGTTTTTT.